The rows below give T cell receptor beta chains drawn from one sample of a study of T-cell reconstitution after alpha-beta-depleted transplantation in children. Each CDR3 protein gets one entry after TCRdb re-called the PCR reads with MiXCR. Here the sample spans about 830,000 distinct CDR3 sequences, 16% being singletons. Sequenced material: PBMCs, mostly from graft donor cells, taken 360 days after TCRalphabeta/CD19-depleted stem cell transplant. These TCRs come from a male patient between 5 and 17 years old who had a stem cell transplant for acute lymphoblastic leukemia, so the T cells may come from the graft donor. Each CDR3 is given with its conserved first and last residue. D genes are given only for firm matches. A row's size may be missing; if present it is once, few, many or a size class.

TRBV29-1	TRBD1	.	TRBJ2-1	CSVGGLRDRSYNEQFF	TGCAGCGTTGGGGGTCTCCGGGACAGGTCCTACAATGAGCAGTTCTTC
TRBV5-1	.	many	TRBJ2-3	CASSLPSTDTQYF	TGCGCCAGCAGCTTGCCGAGCACAGATACGCAGTATTTT
TRBV18	.	.	TRBJ2-1	CASSPARGDSSYNEQFF	TGTGCCAGCTCACCGGCGAGGGGAGACAGCTCCTACAATGAGCAGTTCTTC
TRBV19	.	.	TRBJ2-2	CASVLRGGSGELFF	TGTGCCAGTGTTTTGCGGGGAGGTTCCGGGGAGCTGTTTTTT
TRBV12-3/TRBV12-4	TRBD1	.	TRBJ2-7	CASSKDRGLHEQYF	TGTGCCAGCAGCAAGGACAGGGGGTTACACGAGCAGTACTTC
TRBV20-1	TRBD1	few	TRBJ2-3	CSARDSRGRSDTQYF	TGCAGTGCTAGAGATTCCAGGGGGCGATCTGATACGCAGTATTTT
TRBV6-5	TRBD2	.	TRBJ2-7	CASSSTLAGPYEQYF	TGTGCCAGCAGTTCCACCCTAGCGGGGCCCTACGAGCAGTACTTC
TRBV9	.	.	TRBJ1-5	CASSLGPVRWPQHF	TGTGCCAGCAGTCTTGGACCGGTGCGTTGGCCCCAGCATTTT
TRBV5-1	.	.	TRBJ2-5	CASSRTLANQETQYF	TGCGCCAGCAGCAGGACTTTAGCGAACCAAGAGACCCAGTACTTC
TRBV27	.	.	TRBJ2-7	CASSFTRREQYF	TGTGCCAGCAGTTTTACCCGTCGCGAGCAGTACTTC
TRBV12-3/TRBV12-4	.	.	TRBJ2-2	CASRVTGNTGELFF	TGTGCCAGCAGGGTGACAGGAAACACCGGGGAGCTGTTTTTT
TRBV2	TRBD1	.	TRBJ2-5	CASADREPQETQYF	TGTGCCAGCGCCGACAGGGAACCTCAAGAGACCCAGTACTTC
TRBV10-2	TRBD2	few	TRBJ2-1	CASRNTGQLAGMDEQFF	TGCGCCAGCAGGAACACAGGGCAGCTAGCGGGGATGGATGAGCAGTTCTTC
TRBV12-3/TRBV12-4	TRBD2	many	TRBJ2-2	CASTQVLAGGAGELFF	TGTGCCAGCACTCAGGTCCTAGCGGGTGGGGCCGGGGAGCTGTTTTTT
TRBV6-1	TRBD2	few	TRBJ2-5	CASNRLAGVETQYF	TGTGCCAGCAACAGACTAGCGGGAGTGGAGACCCAGTACTTC
TRBV30	TRBD2	.	TRBJ2-1	CAWSVGLAGYNEQFF	TGTGCCTGGAGTGTTGGGCTAGCGGGTTACAATGAGCAGTTCTTC
TRBV20-1	TRBD1	few	TRBJ1-4	CSAPGQGMVANEKLFF	TGCAGTGCCCCGGGACAGGGAATGGTCGCTAATGAAAAACTGTTTTTT
TRBV12-3/TRBV12-4	TRBD1	few	TRBJ1-2	CASSYGTEQYNYGYTF	TGTGCCAGCAGTTACGGGACAGAGCAATATAACTATGGCTACACCTTC
TRBV11-2	TRBD2	.	TRBJ2-5	CASSLVRLAGPQQETQYF	TGTGCCAGCAGCTTAGTGAGACTAGCGGGACCACAACAAGAGACCCAGTACTTC
TRBV7-3	.	few	TRBJ2-5	CASSTLSGSIETQYF	TGTGCCAGCAGCACACTCTCAGGGTCGATCGAGACCCAGTACTTC
TRBV5-6	TRBD1	many	TRBJ1-1	CASSLLGQGRNTEAFF	TGTGCCAGCAGCTTGTTGGGACAGGGAAGGAACACTGAAGCTTTCTTT
TRBV7-9	.	.	TRBJ2-7	CASSVTGTYDEQYF	TGTGCCAGCAGCGTCACCGGGACATATGACGAGCAGTACTTC
TRBV11-2	.	.	TRBJ2-3	CASSLQLVGTDTQYF	TGTGCCAGCAGCTTACAGTTGGTAGGCACAGATACGCAGTATTTT
TRBV29-1	.	many	TRBJ2-7	CSVVRSGTWVQYF	TGCAGCGTTGTTAGGTCCGGCACGTGGGTGCAGTACTTC
TRBV4-2	TRBD2	.	TRBJ2-5	CASSHLTSGRPQETQYF	TGTGCCAGCAGCCACCTGACTAGCGGGAGACCCCAAGAGACCCAGTACTTC
TRBV5-1	TRBD2	few	TRBJ2-3	CASSAGTGLAAPTDTQYF	TGCGCCAGCAGCGCGGGAACGGGACTAGCAGCCCCCACAGATACGCAGTATTTT
TRBV7-2	TRBD2	many	TRBJ2-1	CASSLRAGLANHEQFF	TGTGCCAGCAGCTTAAGGGCGGGACTAGCCAACCATGAGCAGTTCTTC
TRBV14	.	.	TRBJ2-5	CASRSRHRVTQYF	TGTGCCAGCAGAAGCCGGCACAGGGTGACCCAGTACTTC
TRBV7-3	TRBD2	few	TRBJ2-7	CASRLRSGSSYEQYF	TGTGCCAGCAGGCTCCGGAGCGGGAGTTCCTACGAGCAGTACTTC
TRBV4-1	.	.	TRBJ2-1	CASSRSAYNEQFF	TGCGCCAGCAGCCGGTCGGCATACAATGAGCAGTTCTTC
TRBV28	TRBD1	many	TRBJ1-5	CASSLLQGAHQPQHF	TGTGCCAGCAGTTTACTCCAGGGGGCCCATCAGCCCCAGCATTTT
TRBV15	.	.	TRBJ2-1	CATSRDRLENEQFF	TGTGCCACCAGCAGAGATCGGTTGGAGAATGAGCAGTTCTTC
TRBV13	.	few	TRBJ2-5	CASSRRGFETQYF	TGTGCCAGCAGCCGCCGGGGGTTTGAGACCCAGTACTTC
TRBV18	TRBD1	.	TRBJ2-3	CASSEMDRRDTQYF	TGTGCCAGCTCAGAAATGGACAGGCGAGATACGCAGTATTTT
TRBV29-1	.	many	TRBJ2-2	CSVVAGTTNTGELFF	TGCAGCGTGGTTGCCGGGACGACGAACACCGGGGAGCTGTTTTTT
TRBV12-3/TRBV12-4	TRBD2	few	TRBJ2-1	CASSPKLAGGTNEQFF	TGTGCCAGCAGCCCGAAACTAGCGGGAGGAACGAATGAGCAGTTCTTC
TRBV7-8	.	.	TRBJ2-3	CASSLSPAAAGDTQYF	TGTGCCAGCAGCCTGAGCCCCGCCGCAGCGGGAGATACGCAGTATTTT
TRBV11-2	TRBD2	.	TRBJ2-3	CASSLVGLAGEQYF	TGTGCCAGCAGCTTAGTGGGACTAGCGGGGGAGCAGTATTTT
TRBV20-1	TRBD2	few	TRBJ2-2	CSASSGRGAGELFF	TGCAGTGCTTCGAGCGGGAGGGGGGCCGGGGAGCTGTTTTTT
TRBV3-1	.	.	TRBJ2-1	CASSPPLASAYNEQFF	TGTGCCAGCAGCCCACCCCTAGCGAGCGCCTACAATGAGCAGTTCTTC
TRBV9	.	.	TRBJ2-2	CASSVLPGNTGELFF	TGTGCCAGCAGCGTACTCCCGGGGAACACCGGGGAGCTGTTTTTT
TRBV7-3	TRBD1	.	TRBJ2-7	CASSPKTGVIDEQYF	TGTGCCAGCAGCCCCAAGACAGGGGTAATCGACGAGCAGTACTTC
TRBV5-1	TRBD2	.	TRBJ2-7	CASSLALAGVYEQYF	TGCGCCAGCAGCTTGGCCTTAGCGGGAGTGTACGAGCAGTACTTC
TRBV18	.	few	TRBJ1-1	CASSPKEITEAFF	TGTGCCAGCTCACCCAAGGAAATCACTGAAGCTTTCTTT
TRBV25-1	.	few	TRBJ2-2	CASSEYPGELFF	TGTGCCAGCAGTGAATATCCCGGGGAGCTGTTTTTT
TRBV9	.	many	TRBJ2-1	CASGGVTYNEQFF	TGTGCCAGCGGGGGTGTGACCTACAATGAGCAGTTCTTC
TRBV11-2	.	.	TRBJ2-2	CASSLRPTVFRGSNTGELFF	TGTGCCAGCAGCTTACGACCGACAGTTTTCAGGGGTTCGAACACCGGGGAGCTGTTTTTT
TRBV12-3/TRBV12-4	TRBD2	few	TRBJ2-7	CASSSWEGRYEQYF	TGTGCCAGCAGTTCCTGGGAGGGCCGCTACGAGCAGTACTTC
TRBV5-1	.	.	TRBJ2-7	CASSLGPGIYEQYF	TGCGCCAGCAGCTTGGGTCCAGGAATTTACGAGCAGTACTTC
TRBV5-1	TRBD2	many	TRBJ2-1	CASSLGLANNEQFF	TGCGCCAGCAGCTTGGGACTAGCGAACAATGAGCAGTTCTTC
TRBV3-1	.	.	TRBJ2-1	CASSQAFSGGEQFF	TGTGCCAGCAGCCAAGCGTTCTCAGGAGGGGAGCAGTTCTTC
TRBV29-1	.	.	TRBJ2-7	CSVGSRTSYEQYF	TGCAGCGTTGGGTCCCGGACCTCCTACGAGCAGTACTTC
TRBV13	.	many	TRBJ2-1	CASSLGPRGNEQFF	TGTGCCAGCAGCTTAGGACCGAGGGGCAATGAGCAGTTCTTC
TRBV20-1	TRBD1	.	TRBJ1-6	CSASPDRVDYSPLHF	TGCAGTGCCTCCCCGGACAGGGTCGACTATTCACCCCTCCACTTT